Below, one T cell receptor (beta chain) is given with its context. No antigen is known for it. Looked up from germline, CDR1 is SEHNR and CDR2 is FQNEAQ (reference sequence). With 5 bases removed from V and 4 bases from J, the gap between germline ends came to 9 bases. The CDR3 covers 13 residues. The sample comes from a study of cytomegalovirus exposure and HLA in healthy donors. General study findings and limits: With high specificity and sensitivity, the classifier reportedly diagnosed cytomegalovirus status. According to an earlier analysis, most TCR beta V segments yielded productive rearrangements about 90% or about 30% of the time.

The PCR employed 60 Vbeta primers together with 13 Jbeta primers. Using immunoSEQ multiplex PCR, the repertoire was profiled, and TCRdb retains in-frame clones only, with some absent. The table records 100,000 to 150,000 clones, about 85% of them present only once. The donors (healthy individuals) were bone marrow donors. The sequence was obtained from a man aged 18 to 29 in good health and CMV-seropositive. The sequencing input was PBMCs. The chain combines TRBV7-9 with TRBJ2-1; D might be TRBD2 (6 bases). The CDR3 DNA is TGTGCCAGCAGCGTGGGGAGGTACAATGAGCAGTTCTTC. Its translation: CASSVGRYNEQFF.